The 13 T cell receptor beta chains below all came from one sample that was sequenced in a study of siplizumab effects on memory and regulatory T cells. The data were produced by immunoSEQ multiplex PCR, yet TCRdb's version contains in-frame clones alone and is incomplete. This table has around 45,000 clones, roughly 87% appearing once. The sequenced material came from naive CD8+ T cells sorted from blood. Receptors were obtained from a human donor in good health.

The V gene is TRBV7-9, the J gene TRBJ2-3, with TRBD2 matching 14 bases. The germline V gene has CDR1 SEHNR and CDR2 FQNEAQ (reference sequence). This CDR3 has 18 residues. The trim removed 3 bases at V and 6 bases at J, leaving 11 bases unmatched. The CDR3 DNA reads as TGTGCCAGCAGCTTGCAAGGGACTAGCGGGAGTGAGGCGGATACGCAGTATTTT. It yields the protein CASSLQGTSGSEADTQYF.

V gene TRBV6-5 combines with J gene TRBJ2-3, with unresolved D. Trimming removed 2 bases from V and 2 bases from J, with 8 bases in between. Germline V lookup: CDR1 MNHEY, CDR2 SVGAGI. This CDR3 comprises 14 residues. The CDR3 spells CASSYGQNTDTQYF. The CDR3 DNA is TGTGCCAGCAGTTACGGTCAGAACACAGATACGCAGTATTTT.

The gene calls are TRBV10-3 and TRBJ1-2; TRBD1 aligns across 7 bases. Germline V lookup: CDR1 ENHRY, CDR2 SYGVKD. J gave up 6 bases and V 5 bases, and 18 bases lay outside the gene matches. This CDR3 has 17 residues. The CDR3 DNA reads TGTGCCATCAGTAGAGGGCTACAACCACAGGGGCTTCATGGCTACACCTTC. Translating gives CAISRGLQPQGLHGYTF.

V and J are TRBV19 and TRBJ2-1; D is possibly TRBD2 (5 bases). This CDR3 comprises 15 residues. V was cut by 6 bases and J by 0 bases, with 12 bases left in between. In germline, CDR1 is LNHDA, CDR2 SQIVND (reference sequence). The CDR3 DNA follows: TGTGCCAGTAGCCTCATAGCGTACTCCTACAATGAGCAGTTCTTC. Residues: CASSLIAYSYNEQFF.

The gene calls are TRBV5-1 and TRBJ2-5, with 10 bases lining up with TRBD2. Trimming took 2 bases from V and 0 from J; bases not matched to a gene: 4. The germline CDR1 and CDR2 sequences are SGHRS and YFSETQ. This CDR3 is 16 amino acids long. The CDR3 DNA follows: TGCGCCAGCAGCTTTTCACTAGCGGGGTACCAAGAGACCCAGTACTTC. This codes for CASSFSLAGYQETQYF. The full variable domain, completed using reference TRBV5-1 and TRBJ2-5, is KAGVTQTPRYLIKTRGQQVTLSCSPISGHRSVSWYQQTPGQGLQFLFEYFSETQRNKGNFPGRFSGRQFSNSRSEMNVSTLELGDSALYLCASSFSLAGYQETQYFGPGTRLLVL.

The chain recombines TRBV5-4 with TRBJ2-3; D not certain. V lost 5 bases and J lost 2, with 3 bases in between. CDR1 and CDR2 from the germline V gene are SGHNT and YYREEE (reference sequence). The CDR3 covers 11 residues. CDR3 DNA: TGTGCCAGCAGATTCACAGATACGCAGTATTTT. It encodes CASRFTDTQYF.

The CDR3 sequence is CASSLAQGYEQYF. Written as DNA, the CDR3 is TGTGCCAGCAGCTTAGCGCAGGGCTACGAGCAGTACTTC. The genes are TRBV11-1 and TRBJ2-7, with D perhaps matching TRBD1 (5 bases). V lost 0 bases and J lost 3, with 6 bases in between. The CDR3 covers 13 residues. Looked up from germline, CDR1 is SGHAT and CDR2 is FQDESV (reference sequence).

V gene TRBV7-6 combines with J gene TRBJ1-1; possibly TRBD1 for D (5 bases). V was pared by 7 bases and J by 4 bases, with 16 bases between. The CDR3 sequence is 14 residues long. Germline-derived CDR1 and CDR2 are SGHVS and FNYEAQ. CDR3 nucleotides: TGTGCCAGCACCCAAAGTAGGGGTACCACTGAAGCTTTCTTT. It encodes CASTQSRGTTEAFF.

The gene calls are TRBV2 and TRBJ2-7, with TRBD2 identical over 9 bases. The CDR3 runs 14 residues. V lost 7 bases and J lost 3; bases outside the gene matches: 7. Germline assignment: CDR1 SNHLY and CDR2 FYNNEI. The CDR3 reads CASTLTSGYYEQYF. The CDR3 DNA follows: TGTGCCAGCACCCTGACTAGCGGATACTACGAGCAGTACTTC.

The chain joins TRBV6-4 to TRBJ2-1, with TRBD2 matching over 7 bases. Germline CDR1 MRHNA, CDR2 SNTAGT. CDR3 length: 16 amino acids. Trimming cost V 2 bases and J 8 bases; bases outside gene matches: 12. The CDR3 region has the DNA TGTGCCAGCAGTGACCAAGGCCGAGCGGGGACCCATGAGCAGTTCTTC. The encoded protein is CASSDQGRAGTHEQFF.

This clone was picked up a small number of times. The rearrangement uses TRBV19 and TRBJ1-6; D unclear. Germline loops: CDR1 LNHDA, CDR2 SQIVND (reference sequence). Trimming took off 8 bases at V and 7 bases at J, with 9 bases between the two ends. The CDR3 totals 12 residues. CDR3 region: CASGSGNSPLHF. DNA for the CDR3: TGTGCCAGTGGTAGTGGAAATTCACCCCTCCACTTT.

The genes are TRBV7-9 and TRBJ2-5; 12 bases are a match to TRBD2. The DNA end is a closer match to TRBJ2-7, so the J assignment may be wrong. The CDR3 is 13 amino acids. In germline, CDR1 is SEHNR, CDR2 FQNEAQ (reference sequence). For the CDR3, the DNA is TGTGCCAGCAGCCCGGGACTAGCGGGCGAGCAGTACTTC. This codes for CASSPGLAGEQYF.

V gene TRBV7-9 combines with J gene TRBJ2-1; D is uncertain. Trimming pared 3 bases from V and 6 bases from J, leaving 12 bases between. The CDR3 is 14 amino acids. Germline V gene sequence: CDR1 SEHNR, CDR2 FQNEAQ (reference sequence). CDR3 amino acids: CASSLRQTPNEQFF. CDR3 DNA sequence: TGTGCCAGCAGCTTGAGGCAAACCCCCAATGAGCAGTTCTTC.